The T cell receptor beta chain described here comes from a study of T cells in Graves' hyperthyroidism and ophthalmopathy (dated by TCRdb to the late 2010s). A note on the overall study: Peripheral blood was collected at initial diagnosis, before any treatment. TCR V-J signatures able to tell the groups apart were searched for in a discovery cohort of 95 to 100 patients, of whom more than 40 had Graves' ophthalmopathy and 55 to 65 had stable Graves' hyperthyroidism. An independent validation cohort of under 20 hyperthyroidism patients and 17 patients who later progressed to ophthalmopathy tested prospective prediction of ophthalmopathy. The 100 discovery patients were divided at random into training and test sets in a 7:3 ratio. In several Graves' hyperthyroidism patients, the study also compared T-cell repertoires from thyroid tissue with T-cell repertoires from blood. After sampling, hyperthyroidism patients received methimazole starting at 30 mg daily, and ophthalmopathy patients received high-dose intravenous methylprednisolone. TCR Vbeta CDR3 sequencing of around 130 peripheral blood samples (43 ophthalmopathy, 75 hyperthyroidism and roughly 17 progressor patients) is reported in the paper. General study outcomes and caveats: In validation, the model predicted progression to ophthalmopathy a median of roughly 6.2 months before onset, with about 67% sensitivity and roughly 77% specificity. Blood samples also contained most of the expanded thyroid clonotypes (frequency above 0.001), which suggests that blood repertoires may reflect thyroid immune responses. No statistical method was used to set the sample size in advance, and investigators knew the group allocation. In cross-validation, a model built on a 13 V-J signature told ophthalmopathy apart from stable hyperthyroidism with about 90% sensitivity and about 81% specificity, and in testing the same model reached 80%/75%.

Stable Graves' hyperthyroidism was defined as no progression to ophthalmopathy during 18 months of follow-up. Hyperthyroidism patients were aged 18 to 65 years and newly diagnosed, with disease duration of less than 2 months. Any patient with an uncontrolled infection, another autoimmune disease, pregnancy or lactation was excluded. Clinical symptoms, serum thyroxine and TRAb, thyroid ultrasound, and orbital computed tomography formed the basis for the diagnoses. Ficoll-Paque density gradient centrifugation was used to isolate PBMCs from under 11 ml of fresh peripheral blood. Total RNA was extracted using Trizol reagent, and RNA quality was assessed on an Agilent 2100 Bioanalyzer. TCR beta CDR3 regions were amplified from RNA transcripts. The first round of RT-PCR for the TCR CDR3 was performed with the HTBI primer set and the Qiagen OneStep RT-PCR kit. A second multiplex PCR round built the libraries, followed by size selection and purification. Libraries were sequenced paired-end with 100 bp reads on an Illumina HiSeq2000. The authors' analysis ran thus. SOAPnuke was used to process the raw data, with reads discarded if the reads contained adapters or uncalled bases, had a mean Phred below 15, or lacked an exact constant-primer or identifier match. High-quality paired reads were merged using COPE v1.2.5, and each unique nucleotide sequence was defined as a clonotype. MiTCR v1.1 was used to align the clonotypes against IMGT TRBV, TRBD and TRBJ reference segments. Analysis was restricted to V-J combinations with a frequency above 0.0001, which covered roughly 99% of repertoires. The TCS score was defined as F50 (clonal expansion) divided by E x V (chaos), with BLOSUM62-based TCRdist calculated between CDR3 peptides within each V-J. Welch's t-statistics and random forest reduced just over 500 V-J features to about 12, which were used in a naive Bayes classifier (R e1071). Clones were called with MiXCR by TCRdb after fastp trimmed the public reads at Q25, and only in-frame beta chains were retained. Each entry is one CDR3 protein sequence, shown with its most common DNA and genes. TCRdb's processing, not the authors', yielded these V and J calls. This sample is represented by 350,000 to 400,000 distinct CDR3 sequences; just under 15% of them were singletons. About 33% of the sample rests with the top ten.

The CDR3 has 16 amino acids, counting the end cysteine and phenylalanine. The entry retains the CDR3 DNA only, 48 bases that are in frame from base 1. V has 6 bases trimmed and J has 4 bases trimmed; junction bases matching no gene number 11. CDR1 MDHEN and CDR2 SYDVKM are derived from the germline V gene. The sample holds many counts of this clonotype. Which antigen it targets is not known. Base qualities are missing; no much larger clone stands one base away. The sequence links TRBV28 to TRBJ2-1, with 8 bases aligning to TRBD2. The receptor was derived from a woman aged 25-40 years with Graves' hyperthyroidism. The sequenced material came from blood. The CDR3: CASRNGLALTYNEQFF. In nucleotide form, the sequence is TGTGCCAGCAGGAATGGACTAGCCCTTACTTACAATGAGCAGTTCTTC.